The clone carrying this T cell receptor (beta chain) has only a few counts. Its specificity is unknown. The entry originates in a study of CD8 T cells in ankylosing spondylitis. A quantitative 5'-RACE method, one with molecular barcodes, was used to make TCR beta libraries. TCRdb re-analysed the 5' RACE reads in MiXCR, keeping a single row per CDR3 protein. The sample includes 200,000 to 250,000 distinct CDR3 sequences, under 35% seen only once; the top ten take 3.5% to 4.5%. General study points: Clones linked to disease, bearing a CD8+ phenotype, were relatively rare in peripheral blood. Matched ankylosing spondylitis synovial fluid reportedly showed significant enrichment of disease-linked clones. Characteristic of ankylosing spondylitis blood, it appeared, was a TCR beta motif comprising several highly homologous variants.

The CDR3 length is 15 residues. Trimming cost V 6 bases and J 5 bases; bases outside gene matches: 7. The germline V gene encodes CDR1 SGHTA and CDR2 FQGTGA. This chain uses TRBV7-3 with TRBJ2-1; the match to TRBD2 covers 10 bases. The clonotype was recovered from a male donor with ankylosing spondylitis or in good health (not recorded which). Sequenced input: blood, either unsorted or a sorted T cell fraction (not recorded which). In DNA, the CDR3 is TGTGCCAGCAGTACAGCGGGGGGGCGTAACAATGAGCAGTTCTTC. Translation: CASSTAGGRNNEQFF.